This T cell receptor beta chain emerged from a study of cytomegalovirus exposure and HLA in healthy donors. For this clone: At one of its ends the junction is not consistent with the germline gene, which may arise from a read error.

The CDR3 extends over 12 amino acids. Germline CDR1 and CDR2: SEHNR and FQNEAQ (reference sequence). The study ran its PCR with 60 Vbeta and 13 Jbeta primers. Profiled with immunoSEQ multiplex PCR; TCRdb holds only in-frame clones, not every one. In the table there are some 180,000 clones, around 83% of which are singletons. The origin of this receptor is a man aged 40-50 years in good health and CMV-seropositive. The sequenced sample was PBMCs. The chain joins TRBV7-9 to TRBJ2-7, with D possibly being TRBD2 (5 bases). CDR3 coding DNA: TGTTCCAGCAGCTCTAGCTGGGAGGAGCAGTACTTC. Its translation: CSSSSSWEEQYF.